This TCR beta chain was documented in a study of T-cell memory formation after mild COVID-19. CDR3 length: 16 amino acids. The V gene's germline CDR1 is SGHVS and CDR2 FQNEAQ. The ends lost 5 bases at V and 1 base at J; junction bases unmatched: 5. This clonotype came up a few times. Its matching antigen is unknown. General study points: Contracting CD4+ clones were located mainly in CM and EM, and CD8+ clones in EMRA.

A 5'RACE reaction primed in the constant segment made cDNA libraries of TCR alpha and TCR beta, and these carried sample barcodes and UMIs. TCRdb used MiXCR to reprocess the 5' RACE reads, holding one entry per CDR3 protein. The data hold 300,000 to 350,000 distinct CDR3 sequences, with roughly an eighth observed a single time. The sequencing input was PBMCs or a T cell subset sorted from them (not recorded which). The J gene is TRBJ2-4, the V gene TRBV7-8; TRBD1 aligns across 10 bases. The clonotype was recovered from a man aged 18 to 29 who had mild COVID-19 (a few samples of this study predate the infection). Cell type and time point are not known. The CDR3 spells CASSQDRGLAKNIQYF. In nucleotides, the CDR3 is TGTGCCAGCAGCCAAGACAGGGGGCTGGCCAAAAACATTCAGTACTTC.